This T cell receptor beta chain was profiled in a study of blood T cell repertoires in COVID-19. Study information: Acute and convalescent COVID-19 specimens originated in the United States, Italy and Spain. T cells, B-cell-depleted T cells, or PBMCs supplied cDNA or gDNA.

Authors' methods: Scientists estimated how many nucleated cells there were by amplifying reference gene primers. Sequenced by immunoSEQ multiplex PCR; TCRdb stores in-frame clones only, minus some. V and J calls plus clone size are reproduced from that table; the DNA served to infer D and trimming. Of about 76,000 clones listed, around three quarters are singletons. This clone was seen a handful of times. The germline CDR1 and CDR2 sequences are MGHRA and YSYEKL. Trimming at V came to 1 base and at J to 1 base, leaving 3 bases not matched to a gene. This CDR3 contains 16 residues. Material: peripheral blood. This TCR came from a human donor in a cohort sampled during active COVID-19. The gene calls are TRBV4-1 and TRBJ2-1; 8 bases are a match to TRBD1. Written as DNA, the CDR3 is TGCGCCAGCAGCCAAGCAGGGGGCGGGTCCTACAATGAGCAGTTCTTC. It encodes CASSQAGGGSYNEQFF.